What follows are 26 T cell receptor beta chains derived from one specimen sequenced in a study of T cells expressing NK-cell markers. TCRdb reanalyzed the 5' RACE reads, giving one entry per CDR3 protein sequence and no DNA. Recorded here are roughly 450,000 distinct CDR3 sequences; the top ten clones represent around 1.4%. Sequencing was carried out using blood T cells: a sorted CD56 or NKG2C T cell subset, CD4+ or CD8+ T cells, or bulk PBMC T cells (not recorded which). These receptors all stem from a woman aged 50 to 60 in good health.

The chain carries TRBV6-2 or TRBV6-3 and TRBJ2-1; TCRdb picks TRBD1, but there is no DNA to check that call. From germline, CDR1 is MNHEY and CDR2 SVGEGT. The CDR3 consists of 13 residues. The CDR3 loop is CASSRPQGGSVFF.

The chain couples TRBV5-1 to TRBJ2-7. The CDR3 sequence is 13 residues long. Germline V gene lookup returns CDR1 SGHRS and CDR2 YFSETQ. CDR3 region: CASSLGSEYEQYF.

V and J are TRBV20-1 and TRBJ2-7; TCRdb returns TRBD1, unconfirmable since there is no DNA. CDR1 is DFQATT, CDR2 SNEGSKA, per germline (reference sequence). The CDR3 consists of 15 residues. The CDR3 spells CSARDAQGDIYEQYF.

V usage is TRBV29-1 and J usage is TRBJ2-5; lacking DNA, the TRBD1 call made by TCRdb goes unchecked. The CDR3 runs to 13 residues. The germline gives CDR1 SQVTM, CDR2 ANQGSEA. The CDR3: CSVADRVGETQYF.

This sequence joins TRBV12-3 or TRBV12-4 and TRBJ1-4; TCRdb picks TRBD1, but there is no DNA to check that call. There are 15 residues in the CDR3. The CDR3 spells CASSVQGASREKLFF.

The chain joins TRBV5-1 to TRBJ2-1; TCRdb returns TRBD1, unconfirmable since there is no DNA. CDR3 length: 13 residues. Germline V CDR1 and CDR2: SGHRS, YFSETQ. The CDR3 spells CASSSRSRGRWFF.

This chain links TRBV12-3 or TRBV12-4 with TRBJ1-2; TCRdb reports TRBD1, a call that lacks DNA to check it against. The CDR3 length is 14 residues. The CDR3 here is CASRPGQGPYGYTF.

The CDR3 region is CASSFAETQYF. The genes are TRBV7-2 and TRBJ2-5. From germline, CDR1 is SGHTA and CDR2 FQGNSA. The CDR3 consists of 11 residues.

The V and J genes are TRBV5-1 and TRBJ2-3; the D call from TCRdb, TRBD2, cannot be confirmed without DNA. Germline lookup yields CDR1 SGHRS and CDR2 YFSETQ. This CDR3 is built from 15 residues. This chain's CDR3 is CATGPGTSGIDTQYF. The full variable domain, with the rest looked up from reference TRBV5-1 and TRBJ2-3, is KAGVTQTPRYLIKTRGQQVTLSCSPISGHRSVSWYQQTPGQGLQFLFEYFSETQRNKGNFPGRFSGRQFSNSRSEMNVSTLELGDSALYLCATGPGTSGIDTQYFGPGTRLTVL.

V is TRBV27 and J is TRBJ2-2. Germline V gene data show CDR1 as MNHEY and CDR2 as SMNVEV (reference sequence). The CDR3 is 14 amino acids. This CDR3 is CASRRSQDTGELFF.

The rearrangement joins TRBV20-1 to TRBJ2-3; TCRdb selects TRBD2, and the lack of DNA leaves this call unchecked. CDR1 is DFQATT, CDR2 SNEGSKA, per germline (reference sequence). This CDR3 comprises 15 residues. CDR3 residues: CSASLAREGTDTQYF.

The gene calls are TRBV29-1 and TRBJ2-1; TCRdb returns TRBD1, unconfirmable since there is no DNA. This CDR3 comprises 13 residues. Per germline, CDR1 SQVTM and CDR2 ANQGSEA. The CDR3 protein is CSVRGTRYNEQFF.

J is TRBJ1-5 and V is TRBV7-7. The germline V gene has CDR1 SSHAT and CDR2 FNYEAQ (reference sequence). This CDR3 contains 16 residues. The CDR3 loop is CATDTTGGRPDQPQHF.

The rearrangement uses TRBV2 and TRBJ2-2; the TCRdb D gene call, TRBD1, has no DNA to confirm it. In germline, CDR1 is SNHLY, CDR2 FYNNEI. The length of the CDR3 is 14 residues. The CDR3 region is CASSGSGDTGELFF.

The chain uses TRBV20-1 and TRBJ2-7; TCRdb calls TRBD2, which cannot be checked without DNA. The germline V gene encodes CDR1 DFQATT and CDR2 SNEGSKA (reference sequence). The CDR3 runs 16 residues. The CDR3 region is CSAPTTSGSLTYEQYF.

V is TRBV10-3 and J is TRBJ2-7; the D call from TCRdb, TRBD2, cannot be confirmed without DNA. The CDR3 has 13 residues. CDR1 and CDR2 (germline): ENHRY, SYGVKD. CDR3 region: CASGGPSVYEQYF.

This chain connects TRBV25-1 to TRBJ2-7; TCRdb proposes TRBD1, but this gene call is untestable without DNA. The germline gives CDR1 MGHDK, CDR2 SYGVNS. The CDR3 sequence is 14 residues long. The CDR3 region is CASSGRDREYEQYF.

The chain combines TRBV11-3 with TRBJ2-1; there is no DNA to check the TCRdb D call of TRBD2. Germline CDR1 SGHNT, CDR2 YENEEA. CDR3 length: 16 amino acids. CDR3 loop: CASSLRLAGITNEQFF.

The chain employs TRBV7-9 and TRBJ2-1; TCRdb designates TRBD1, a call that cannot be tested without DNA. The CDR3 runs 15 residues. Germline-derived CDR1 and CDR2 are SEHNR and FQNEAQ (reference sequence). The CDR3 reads CASSSGGLTYNEQFF.

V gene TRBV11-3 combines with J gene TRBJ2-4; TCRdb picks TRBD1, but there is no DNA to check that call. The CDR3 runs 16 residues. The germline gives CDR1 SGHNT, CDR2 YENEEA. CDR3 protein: CASSLADRLAKNIQYF.

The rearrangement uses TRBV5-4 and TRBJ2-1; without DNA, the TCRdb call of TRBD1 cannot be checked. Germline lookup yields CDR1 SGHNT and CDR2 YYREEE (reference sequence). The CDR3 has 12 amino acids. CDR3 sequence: CASSLGAEEQFF.

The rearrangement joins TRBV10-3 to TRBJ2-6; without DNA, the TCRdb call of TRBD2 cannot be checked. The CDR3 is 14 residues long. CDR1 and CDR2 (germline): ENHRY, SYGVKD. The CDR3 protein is CATGPHSGANVLTF.

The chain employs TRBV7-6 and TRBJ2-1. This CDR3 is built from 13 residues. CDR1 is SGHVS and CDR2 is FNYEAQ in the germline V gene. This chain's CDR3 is CASSPRLHNEQFF.

This CDR3 reads CASSQDTGTDRNTIYF. V gene TRBV4-1 combines with J gene TRBJ1-3; TCRdb reports TRBD1, a call that lacks DNA to check it against. This CDR3 has 16 amino acids. Germline V CDR1 and CDR2: MGHRA, YSYEKL.

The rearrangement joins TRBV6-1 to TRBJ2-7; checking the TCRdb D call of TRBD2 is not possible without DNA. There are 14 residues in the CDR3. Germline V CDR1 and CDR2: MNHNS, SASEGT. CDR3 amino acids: CASSASGRGHEQYF.

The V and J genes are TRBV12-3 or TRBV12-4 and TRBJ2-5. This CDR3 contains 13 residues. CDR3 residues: CASSRNTLETQYF.